These 17 T cell receptor beta chains came from one sample sequenced in a study of cytomegalovirus exposure and HLA in healthy donors. Assay: immunoSEQ multiplex PCR; the TCRdb copy retains only in-frame clones and omits some. The table has 150,000 to 200,000 clones, roughly 81% seen once; the top ten hold around 1.2%. The sequenced material came from PBMCs. The receptors shown here come from a woman aged 25 to 45 in good health and CMV-seronegative.

V is TRBV30 and J is TRBJ1-6; no firm D call. This CDR3 is 15 amino acids long. V was shortened by 0 bases and J by 11 bases, with 17 bases between the two germline ends. Looked up from germline, CDR1 is GTSNPN and CDR2 is SVGIG (reference sequence). This CDR3 is CAWSVGVTYGTPLHF. CDR3 sequence (DNA): TGTGCCTGGAGTGTGGGAGTAACTTACGGAACACCCCTCCACTTT.

The V and J genes are TRBV6-1 and TRBJ2-3; D not resolved. CDR1 MNHNS and CDR2 SASEGT come from the germline V gene. The CDR3 is 15 residues long. Trimming removed 3 bases at V and 3 bases at J, with 13 bases between. Here the CDR3 reads CASSDAPSSTDTQYF. The DNA for the CDR3 is TGTGCCAGCAGTGATGCCCCAAGCTCGACAGATACGCAGTATTTT.

The chain joins TRBV6-5 to TRBJ2-5; D not resolved. The CDR3 covers 15 residues. Germline V gene lookup returns CDR1 MNHEY and CDR2 SVGAGI. Deletions cut 0 bases from V and 0 bases from J, with 8 bases between. The CDR3 DNA reads TGTGCCAGCAGTTACTCGAGAGCAAACCAAGAGACCCAGTACTTC. Protein sequence: CASSYSRANQETQYF.

J is TRBJ2-7 and V is TRBV7-9, with D possibly TRBD2 on 5 matching bases. The CDR3 totals 15 residues. Trimming took 6 bases from V and 2 from J, leaving 17 bases between them. Germline V CDR1 and CDR2: SEHNR, FQNEAQ (reference sequence). The CDR3 spells CASSYTAGSPYEQYF. The DNA for the CDR3 is TGTGCCAGCAGTTATACGGCGGGTTCTCCCTACGAGCAGTACTTC.

This chain connects TRBV29-1 to TRBJ2-7, with D tentatively TRBD2 (6 bases). The CDR3 runs 16 residues. Germline V CDR1 and CDR2: SQVTM, ANQGSEA. Trimming left V 4 bases short and J 0 bases short, with 19 bases between. The CDR3 loop is CSVGPKPGLASYEQYF. CDR3 bases: TGCAGCGTTGGACCTAAACCGGGACTGGCCTCCTACGAGCAGTACTTC.

This clone occurred a few times. The chain employs TRBV2 and TRBJ1-5, with TRBD1 matching 9 bases. J lost 6 bases, V lost 9 bases, and 12 bases had no gene match. This CDR3 has 15 residues. The germline V gene has CDR1 SNHLY and CDR2 FYNNEI. The CDR3: CASTTRTGGFQPQHF. The CDR3 DNA follows: TGTGCCAGTACTACTCGTACAGGGGGCTTTCAGCCCCAGCATTTT.

This clone was seen only once. The chain employs TRBV2 and TRBJ2-1; 9 bases match TRBD1. The CDR3 runs to 16 residues. Germline CDR1 and CDR2: SNHLY and FYNNEI. Trimming took 5 bases from V and 6 from J; bases not matched to a gene: 11. The CDR3 coding sequence is TGTGCCAGCAGTACGGACAGGGGATTTCTGGGCAATGAGCAGTTCTTC. Protein sequence: CASSTDRGFLGNEQFF.

J is TRBJ2-7 and V is TRBV18, with 9 bases matching TRBD1. Germline V lookup: CDR1 KGHSH, CDR2 LQKENI. V was pared by 4 bases and J by 2 bases, with 6 bases of the junction left unmatched. This CDR3 has 15 residues. CDR3 region: CASSQPGQGTYEQYF. The CDR3 nucleotides read TGTGCCAGCTCACAACCGGGACAGGGTACCTACGAGCAGTACTTC.

This sequence joins TRBV27 and TRBJ1-2; D uncertain. Germline lookup yields CDR1 MNHEY and CDR2 SMNVEV (reference sequence). This CDR3 contains 14 residues. V was cut by 6 bases and J by 4 bases, with 15 bases left in between. The CDR3 sequence: CASSPGGLIYGYTF. The CDR3 coding sequence is TGTGCCAGCAGCCCCGGAGGGCTGATCTATGGCTACACCTTC.

This rearrangement joins TRBV20-1 to TRBJ1-2; no definite D call. CDR3 length: 9 amino acids. The germline gives CDR1 DFQATT, CDR2 SNEGSKA (reference sequence). The CDR3 bases are TGCGAAGCAAACTATGGCTACACCTTC. The encoded protein is CEANYGYTF.

The chain has TRBV4-1 and TRBJ1-6; D might be TRBD1 (6 bases). V was pared by 2 bases and J by 5 bases, with 13 bases between. The germline CDR1 and CDR2 sequences are MGHRA and YSYEKL. The length of the CDR3 is 16 residues. CDR3 nucleotide sequence: TGCGCCAGCAGCCAACCCGGGACATCTGATAATTCACCCCTCCACTTT. The encoded protein is CASSQPGTSDNSPLHF.

V usage is TRBV5-1 and J usage is TRBJ2-7; 7 bases are a match to TRBD2. The length of the CDR3 is 15 residues. Looked up from germline, CDR1 is SGHRS and CDR2 is YFSETQ. Trimming took 5 bases from V and 0 from J; bases not matched to a gene: 8. This CDR3 is CASRGGGGSSYEQYF. DNA of the CDR3: TGCGCCAGCAGGGGCGGCGGGGGAAGCTCCTACGAGCAGTACTTC.

The V gene is TRBV15, the J gene TRBJ2-1; D is perhaps TRBD2 (5 bases). Germline V gene lookup returns CDR1 LNHNV and CDR2 YYDKDF (reference sequence). The germline V and J ends were trimmed by 4 bases and 6 bases, with 22 bases remaining between them. The CDR3 contains 17 residues. The CDR3 DNA sequence: TGTGCCACCAGCACGCAAAAGGAGGTTGTCTGGGGCAATGAGCAGTTCTTC. Protein: CATSTQKEVVWGNEQFF.

The chain is built from TRBV10-1 and TRBJ1-3; no clear D. Per the germline V gene, CDR1 is WNHNN and CDR2 is SYGVQD (reference sequence). This CDR3 is 15 amino acids long. Trimming removed 3 bases at V and 0 bases at J, with 9 bases between. CDR3 in DNA: TGCGCCAGCAGTGATGACACGAGCTCTGGAAACACCATATATTTT. It encodes CASSDDTSSGNTIYF.

The chain recombines TRBV10-3 with TRBJ2-3, with D perhaps matching TRBD1 (5 bases). The germline V and J ends were trimmed by 2 bases and 6 bases, with 15 bases remaining between them. Germline CDR1 reads ENHRY; CDR2 reads SYGVKD. This CDR3 has 15 amino acids. The CDR3 loop reads CAISEGWFSGDTQYF. The CDR3 nucleotides read TGTGCCATCAGTGAGGGTTGGTTTTCAGGGGATACGCAGTATTTT.

This clone was seen a single time. This chain joins TRBV28 and TRBJ1-6, with TRBD1 identical over 7 bases. Trimming took 5 bases from V and 0 from J; bases not matched to a gene: 4. The CDR3 length is 16 residues. Germline assignment: CDR1 MDHEN and CDR2 SYDVKM. The CDR3: CASSPTGISYNSPLHF. The CDR3 DNA is TGTGCCAGCAGTCCGACAGGGATCTCCTATAATTCACCCCTCCACTTT.

The chain joins TRBV6-5 to TRBJ1-6, with 9 bases that match TRBD1. Germline assignment: CDR1 MNHEY and CDR2 SVGAGI. The CDR3 loop spans 16 amino acids. Germline trimming cut 0 bases from V and 9 bases from J; bases unmatched to any gene: 6. The DNA for the CDR3 is TGTGCCAGCAGTTACTCACCCGGGACAGGGTCTTCACCCCTCCACTTT. Translation gives CASSYSPGTGSSPLHF.